The TCR beta chain under discussion was sequenced for a study of cytomegalovirus exposure and HLA in healthy donors. The study's findings and limits: The listing of about 150 TCR beta chains classed them as cytomegalovirus-associated. Reports indicated that the classifier achieved high specificity and sensitivity in diagnosing cytomegalovirus status. CMV antigen specificity was confirmed in vitro for three CMV-associated chains.

The CDR3 spans 13 residues. Trimming removed 0 bases from V and 10 bases from J, with 10 bases in between. Germline V lookup: CDR1 MNHNY, CDR2 SVGAGI (reference sequence). The method was immunoSEQ multiplex PCR; TCRdb's version includes in-frame clones alone and lacks a portion of them. The sample consists of 100,000 to 150,000 clones, 85% to 90% of them appearing once. For this clone: The antigen is not known.

The specimen was PBMCs. This receptor was identified in a young woman in good health and CMV-seronegative. The V gene is TRBV6-6, the J gene TRBJ2-1; unclear D gene. CDR3 sequence (DNA): TGTGCCAGCAGTTACTCGATTACATCCGAGCAGTTCTTC. This sequence encodes CASSYSITSEQFF.